Below, 28 T cell receptor delta chains from the same sample are listed, as sequenced in a study of γδ T cells in repeated Plasmodium falciparum infection. TCRdb called clones from the multiplex PCR reads again using CATT. The profile shows tens of thousands of delta-chain clones, approximately 0.92% of them singletons. Vgamma9/Vdelta2+ and Vdelta2-negative gammadelta T cells were flow-sorted from PBMC for bulk sequencing. The sample taken for sequencing was gamma-delta T cells from blood. The origin of the receptors is a pool of human donors (malaria-infected and uninfected, not separated).

This clone turned up a few times. The translation of this DNA and the TCRdb protein of a much larger clone differ at residues 3 and 7, probably owing to a read error; the protein shown here is translated from the DNA. The chain recombines TRDV1 with TRDJ1, with D tentatively TRDD3 (6 bases). The CDR3 spans 12 residues. Germline V CDR1 and CDR2: TSWWSYY, QGS. CDR3: CAPGEPTHKLIF. The CDR3 DNA reads TGTGCTCCTGGGGAACCAACGCATAAACTCATCTTT.

As for this clone: The TCRdb record carries a much larger clone's protein, which differs from this DNA's translation at residue 21; a read error is the likely cause, and the protein listed here is the DNA translation. The chain uses TRAV38-2/DV8 and TRDJ1; 7 bases align to TRDD3. TCRdb records no J gene; here it was assigned by comparing the DNA to germline. The CDR3 runs to 24 residues. Germline V CDR1 and CDR2: TSESDYY, QEAYKQQN. The CDR3 DNA follows: TGTGCTTATAGGAGCACCCCGCGGCTACGTGGCCTCCCTGGGGGCCGGCCTTTCACCGATGAACTCATCTTT. Protein: CAYRSTPRLRGLPGGRPFTDELIF.

This clone was found a few times. The protein TCRdb gives is from a much larger clone and does not agree with this DNA's translation at residue 17, likely a read error; the protein shown here comes from the DNA. The V gene is TRDV2, the J gene TRDJ1, with 9 bases identical to TRDD3. Germline CDR1 and CDR2: GEAIGNYY and EKD. This CDR3 has 19 amino acids. The chain's CDR3 is CACDTLTGGTLQYTDKPIF. CDR3 DNA sequence: TGTGCCTGTGACACGCTTACTGGGGGAACACTCCAGTACACCGATAAACCCATCTTT.

This clone was seen a few times. A far larger clone differs by one base, so this is likely a read error. Distinct nucleotide sequences in the sample also encode this CDR3. No J gene was called, and the V gene is TRDV1. The CDR3 totals 15 residues. Looked up from germline, CDR1 is TSWWSYY and CDR2 is QGS. Here the CDR3 DNA reads TGTGCTCTTGGGGTCTTGGGGTACCTGTGGGGACAGCTCATCTTT. This gives the protein CALGVLGYLWGQLIF.

This clone was seen more than once but under ten times. The translation of this DNA and the TCRdb protein of a much larger clone differ at residue 18, probably owing to a read error; the protein shown here is translated from the DNA. This sequence joins TRDV2 and TRDJ1; 10 bases match TRDD3. In germline, CDR1 is GEAIGNYY, CDR2 EKD. The CDR3 extends over 20 amino acids. CDR3 bases: TGTGCCTGTGAAACCGGGCGACTGGGGGATGCCAACCACCCCACCGATAAACCCATCTTT. As protein: CACETGRLGDANHPTDKPIF.

This clone is termed medium-sized. Other DNA sequences in the same sample also yield this CDR3. The chain links TRDV1 to TRDJ1; the D gene is possibly TRDD2 (5 bases). Germline lookup yields CDR1 TSWWSYY and CDR2 QGS. V lost 0 bases, J lost 0 bases, and 11 bases lay in between. The CDR3 length is 16 residues. Written as DNA, the CDR3 is TGTGCTCTTGGGGAACTCTCCTTCTTCTACACCGATAAACTCATCTTT. Translating gives CALGELSFFYTDKLIF.

This clone was detected many times. With a far larger clone one base away, a read error is the likely cause. The sample contains more than one DNA sequence encoding this CDR3. The chain employs TRDV1 and TRDJ1; 9 nucleotides align to TRDD3. The CDR3 contains 18 residues. Germline V gene data show CDR1 as TSWWSYY and CDR2 as QGS. CDR3 DNA sequence: TGTGCTCTTGGGGAACTAGCCCCTGGGGGATTGTACACCGATAAGCTCATCTTT. Its translation is CALGELAPGGLYTDKLIF.

This clone was seen more than once but under ten times. This DNA translates differently at residue 19 from the TCRdb protein, which is that of a much larger clone; a read error is likely, and the protein shown is the DNA's own translation. The chain carries TRDV1 and TRDJ1, with D unresolved. CDR3 size: 20 residues. Germline V lookup: CDR1 TSWWSYY, CDR2 QGS. The CDR3: CALGEPLFGVEPFWTDKLTF. Here the CDR3 DNA reads TGTGCTCTTGGGGAACCCCTCTTCGGTGTGGAACCGTTTTGGACCGATAAACTCACCTTT.

As concerns this clone: The protein that TCRdb holds for this DNA derives from a much larger clone and differs from the translated DNA at residue 7, which likely indicates a read error; the protein shown here is translated from the DNA. The V and J genes are TRDV1 and TRDJ1, with TRDD3 matching 12 bases. The J gene is absent in TCRdb and was assigned here via DNA matching to germline. The V segment lost 2 bases and the J segment 3 bases; nucleotides outside the gene matches: 13. The CDR3 sequence is 19 residues long. Germline V gene lookup returns CDR1 TSWWSYY and CDR2 QGS. This chain's CDR3 is CALGEKTPTLGDTADKLIF. Here the CDR3 DNA reads TGTGCTCTTGGGGAAAAGACTCCTACGCTGGGGGATACGGCCGATAAACTCATCTTT.

This clone was counted between two and nine times. A read error likely explains this, since a far larger clone differs by one base. The sample has other DNA sequences that encode this CDR3 too. The chain employs TRDV1 and TRDJ1; TRDD3 matches at 7 bases. CDR1 is TSWWSYY, CDR2 QGS, per germline. CDR3 length: 16 residues. V lost 0 bases, J lost 8 bases, and 12 bases stayed unmatched. This CDR3 reads CALGELGGILEGKLIF. The CDR3 nucleotides are TGTGCTCTTGGGGAACTGGGAGGGATACTCGAGGGAAAACTCATCTTT.

Concerning this clone itself: A read error likely explains why the TCRdb protein, taken from a much larger clone, differs from this DNA's translation at residue 3; the protein shown is translated from the DNA. The rearrangement uses TRDV2 and TRDJ1; 8 bases match TRDD3. CDR3 length: 20 amino acids. CDR1 and CDR2 from the germline V gene are GEAIGNYY and EKD. The CDR3 loop is CARDTGVAGYGIGFTDKLIF. The CDR3 nucleotides are TGTGCCCGTGACACCGGAGTGGCGGGATACGGAATTGGCTTCACCGATAAACTCATCTTT.

There are a few counts of this clone. The protein given by TCRdb reflects a much larger clone and differs at residue 12 from this DNA's translation, likely from a read error; the protein shown is the DNA's translation. The V gene is TRDV2, the J gene TRDJ1, with 9 nucleotides matching TRDD3. TCRdb does not report a J gene; here it was assigned by matching the DNA to germline references. Trimming cost V 3 bases and J 4 bases; bases outside gene matches: 14. The CDR3 sequence is 17 residues long. Germline values: CDR1 GEAIGNYY, CDR2 EKD. The CDR3 sequence is CACDPSRTGGYLDKLIF. In DNA, the CDR3 is TGTGCCTGTGACCCATCACGCACGGGGGGATACCTCGATAAACTCATCTTT.

This clone was counted between two and nine times. A read error likely explains why the TCRdb protein, taken from a much larger clone, differs from this DNA's translation at residue 12; the protein shown is translated from the DNA. V and J are TRDV1 and TRDJ1, with TRDD3 identical over 9 bases. The J gene is absent in TCRdb and was assigned here via DNA matching to germline. The germline V gene has CDR1 TSWWSYY and CDR2 QGS. Germline trimming cut 4 bases from V and 1 base from J; bases unmatched to any gene: 13. The CDR3 has 18 residues. The CDR3 bases are TGTGCTCTTGGGGGGAGAGGGTGGGGGATAACAAGCACCGATAAACTCATCTTT. Translating gives CALGGRGWGITSTDKLIF.

This clone was found a few times. TCRdb assigns this DNA the protein of a much larger clone, which departs from its translation at residue 3; this likely reflects a read error, and the protein shown comes from translating the DNA. The chain recombines TRDV1 with TRDJ1, with 12 positions matching TRDD3. The J gene, not given by TCRdb, was assigned here from a germline match of the nucleotide sequence. Germline V gene lookup returns CDR1 TSWWSYY and CDR2 QGS. The CDR3 spans 25 residues. CDR3 nucleotide sequence: TGTGCTTTTGGGGAACCCCATACCAGGCCTTCTACCAAGTTTAACTGGGGGATACACTCCGATAAACTCATCTTT. The encoded protein is CAFGEPHTRPSTKFNWGIHSDKLIF.

Remarks on this clone: TCRdb shows a much larger clone's protein in place of this DNA's translation, and the two differ at residue 13, likely through a read error; the protein shown is translated from the DNA. The genes are TRDV1 and TRDJ1; weak D call: TRDD2 (5 bases). The J gene, left out of TCRdb, was set here by checking the DNA against germline. CDR3 length: 16 residues. Germline V CDR1 and CDR2: TSWWSYY, QGS. CDR3 nucleotide sequence: TGTGCTCTTCTAAAGGGGTGGCCTTCGGGAACCGATAGACTCATCTTT. Translation: CALLKGWPSGTDRLIF.

Remarks on this clone: Translating this DNA gives a protein that differs at residue 3 from the TCRdb one, which belongs to a much larger clone; a read error is likely, and the protein shown is this translation. V gene TRDV2 combines with J gene TRDJ3; 7 bases are a match to TRDD3. TCRdb does not report a J gene; here it was assigned by matching the DNA to germline references. Per the germline V gene, CDR1 is GEAIGNYY and CDR2 is EKD. The CDR3 extends over 18 amino acids. The CDR3 loop is CARDDAGGPSWDTRQMFF. For the CDR3, the DNA is TGTGCCCGTGATGATGCTGGGGGCCCCTCCTGGGACACCCGACAGATGTTTTTC.

As regards this clone: This DNA translates differently at residue 6 from the TCRdb protein, which is that of a much larger clone; a read error is likely, and the protein shown is the DNA's own translation. This chain connects TRDV1 to TRDJ1; D is uncertain. Germline loops: CDR1 TSWWSYY, CDR2 QGS. CDR3 length: 18 residues. Trimming stripped 4 bases from V and 6 bases from J, with 27 bases between. The chain's CDR3 is CALGARPFGRYAVNKLIF. In nucleotides, the CDR3 is TGTGCTCTTGGGGCAAGACCCTTTGGGAGATATGCCGTGAATAAACTCATCTTT.

This clone was seen more than once but under ten times. The TCRdb protein, from a much larger clone, departs from this DNA's translation at residue 9, likely by read error; the protein shown derives from the DNA. The J gene is TRDJ1, the V gene TRDV1, with TRDD3 identical over 9 bases. The J gene, left out of TCRdb, was set here by checking the DNA against germline. The CDR3 is made up of 19 amino acids. Trimming cost V 0 bases and J 7 bases; bases outside gene matches: 18. CDR1 and CDR2 (germline): TSWWSYY, QGS. This CDR3 reads CALGELYPHQLGEPSKLIF. The DNA for the CDR3 is TGTGCTCTTGGGGAACTTTACCCACACCAACTGGGGGAACCATCTAAACTCATCTTT.

There are a few counts of this clone. Translating this DNA gives a protein that differs at residue 24 from the TCRdb one, which belongs to a much larger clone; a read error is likely, and the protein shown is this translation. CDR3 loop: CACDTKGPDRISGIRAFCTQHGQTFF. The DNA of the CDR3 is TGTGCCTGTGACACGAAAGGGCCGGACCGAATATCGGGGATACGCGCGTTTTGTACCCAGCATGGACAGACGTTTTTC. With the J gene uncalled, the V gene is TRDV2; the table's TRDD3 call for D was not verified on the DNA. In germline, CDR1 is GEAIGNYY, CDR2 EKD. This CDR3 region has 26 residues.

This clone was found many times. A read error likely explains why the TCRdb protein, taken from a much larger clone, differs from this DNA's translation at residue 13; the protein shown is translated from the DNA. V gene TRDV2 was called; the J gene was not; the table's D call of TRDD3 was not tested on the DNA. CDR3 size: 15 residues. Germline CDR1 is GEAIGNYY and CDR2 is EKD. The CDR3 DNA is TGTGCCTGTGACACCCTTAGGGGAGACCTGGCACAACCCTTCTTT. Translation gives CACDTLRGDLAQPFF.

Comment on this clone: The protein given by TCRdb reflects a much larger clone and differs at residue 19 from this DNA's translation, likely from a read error; the protein shown is the DNA's translation. The chain carries TRDV1 and TRDJ1, with 13 bases identical to TRDD3. TCRdb supplies no J gene; here it was assigned by aligning the nucleotide sequence to germline. The CDR3 totals 24 residues. After removal of 1 base from V and 4 bases from J, the junction contained 27 bases not matched to a gene. In germline, CDR1 is TSWWSYY, CDR2 QGS. The CDR3 nucleotides read TGTGCTCTTGGGGAACCTCGTTATGGGCTACTGGGGGATACGCCAATCCTATACATCGATAAACTCATCTTT. It is translated as CALGEPRYGLLGDTPILYIDKLIF.

This clone occurred a few times. With a far larger clone one base away, a read error is the likely cause. Additional DNA sequences in this sample encode the identical CDR3. The V gene corresponds to TRDV1; no J gene was called; the D call in the table, TRDD3, was not verified against the DNA. Germline V lookup: CDR1 TSWWSYY, CDR2 QGS. The CDR3 extends over 19 amino acids. In DNA, the CDR3 is TGTGCTCTTGGGGAACTATTCCCCCGGGCTTCACGTTGGGGGATTAAACTAATCTTT. It yields the protein CALGELFPRASRWGIKLIF.

In regard to this clone: For this DNA, TCRdb reports the protein of a much larger clone, which diverges at residue 16, most likely from a read error; the protein presented here is translated directly from the DNA. This chain uses TRDV1 with TRDJ1; the match to TRDD3 covers 11 bases. TCRdb leaves out the J gene; it was filled in here by matching the DNA to germline. The CDR3 totals 19 residues. Germline V gene sequence: CDR1 TSWWSYY, CDR2 QGS. The CDR3 here is CALGHSFLLLLGDKDRLIF. The CDR3 bases are TGTGCTCTTGGTCACAGCTTCCTACTTTTACTGGGGGATAAAGATAGACTCATCTTT.

This clone came up many times. This sequence is one base from a far larger clone and is likely a read error. This sample includes further DNA sequences coding for the same CDR3. The chain combines TRDV2 with TRDJ1; tentative D call: TRDD3 (6 bases). No J gene is reported in TCRdb; it was inferred here by comparing the DNA with germline. The germline CDR1 and CDR2 sequences are GEAIGNYY and EKD. This CDR3 comprises 16 residues. V lost 1 base, J lost 5 bases, and 19 bases lay in between. This chain's CDR3 is CACDTVGGGPTDKLIF. DNA for the CDR3: TGTGCCTGTGACACGGTGGGAGGGGGACCCACTGATAAACTCATCTTT.

This clone was observed a few times. The protein TCRdb gives is from a much larger clone and does not agree with this DNA's translation at residue 5, likely a read error; the protein shown here comes from the DNA. The chain recombines TRDV2 with TRDJ1, with 12 positions matching TRDD3. Because TCRdb records no J gene, it was assigned here through a match of the DNA to germline. CDR3 size: 16 residues. Per the germline V gene, CDR1 is GEAIGNYY and CDR2 is EKD. The V gene end was trimmed by 3 bases and the J gene end by 1 base; junction bases not matched to a gene: 5. The CDR3 nucleotides are TGTGCCTGTGACGCTGGGGGATACGCCTCCACCGATAAACTCATCTTT. The encoded protein is CACDAGGYASTDKLIF.

This clone was observed a handful of times. A far larger clone lies a single base away; this is likely a read error. Additional DNA sequences in this sample encode the identical CDR3. The rearrangement uses TRDV2 and TRDJ3, with D maybe TRDD3 (5 bases). The J gene, not given by TCRdb, was assigned here from a germline match of the nucleotide sequence. CDR3 length: 19 residues. Germline V CDR1 and CDR2: GEAIGNYY, EKD. V lost 0 bases and J lost 2, with 16 bases in between. The CDR3 sequence: CACDTAGALRAWDTRQMFF. The CDR3 DNA follows: TGTGCCTGTGACACCGCGGGGGCGTTAAGAGCCTGGGACACCCGACAGATGTTTTTC.

In its sample, this clone was seen a few times. A far larger clone differs by one base, so this is likely a read error. In the same sample, other DNA sequences code for this CDR3. This chain links TRDV2 with TRDJ1; a weak D match, TRDD3 (10 bases). No J gene was available from TCRdb, and it was assigned here by a germline match of the DNA. The length of the CDR3 is 25 residues. From germline, CDR1 is GEAIGNYY and CDR2 EKD. V lost 8 bases, J lost 2 bases, and 50 bases lay in between. CDR3 region: CASYPLPTGNCRSCTGGSYTDKLIF. The CDR3 DNA reads as TGTGCCTCCTATCCCCTTCCTACGGGGAACTGTAGGAGCTGTACTGGGGGATCCTATACCGATAAACTCATCTTT.

This clone was counted a few times. The chain is built from TRDV1 and TRDJ1, with 7 bases aligning to TRDD3. Germline-derived CDR1 and CDR2 are TSWWSYY and QGS. The junction had 21 bases not matched to a gene; V was cut back by 7 bases and J by 1 base. The CDR3 is made up of 19 amino acids. CDR3 in amino acids: CALALQQEGGSWPTDKLIF. For the CDR3, the DNA is TGTGCTCTTGCGCTCCAACAAGAAGGGGGATCCTGGCCCACCGATAAACTCATCTTT.